This TCR beta chain emerged from a study of human T cells and chemical hapten exposure. Overall study context: Small differences in pooled library volume mainly drove the variation in TCR yields per sample.

CDR3 length: 15 amino acids. V lost 5 bases and J lost 8; bases outside the gene matches: 9. The germline V gene has CDR1 SGHTA and CDR2 FQGNSA. This clonotype was seen ten or more times. Time point here: pre-sensitization, week 0. Treatment meaning: therapeutic diphenylcyclopropenone sensitization with weekly scalp DPC. One entry per CDR3 protein results from TCRdb running MiXCR on the RACE reads. Here the sample spans a few hundred thousand distinct CDR3 sequences, 5% to 6.5% being singletons. The source material was whole blood, sampled in connection with sensitization to the hapten diphenylcyclopropenone (DPC). This receptor was taken from a woman aged 18-30 years with alopecia areata. Some clones in this sample may be carry-over from other donors' samples. This sequence joins TRBV7-2 and TRBJ1-5, with 10 bases aligning to TRBD1. CDR3 sequence: CASSPGQGSRKPQHF. In DNA form, the CDR3 reads TGTGCCAGCAGCCCGGGACAGGGGTCCAGGAAGCCCCAGCATTTT.